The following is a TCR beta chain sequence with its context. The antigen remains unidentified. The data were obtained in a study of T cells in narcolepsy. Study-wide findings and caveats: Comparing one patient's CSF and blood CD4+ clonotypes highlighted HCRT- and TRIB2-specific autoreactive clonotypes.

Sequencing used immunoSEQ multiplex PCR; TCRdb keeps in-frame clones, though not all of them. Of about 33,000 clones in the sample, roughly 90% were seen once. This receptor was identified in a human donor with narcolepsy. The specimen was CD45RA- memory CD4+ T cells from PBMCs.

The CDR3 region has the DNA TGTGCCAGCAGCAAAACGGACAGGGTGGTCTCTGGAAACACCATATATTTT. Protein sequence: CASSKTDRVVSGNTIYF. V usage is TRBV21-1 and J usage is TRBJ1-3; the DNA was not compared with TRBD1, the D call given in the table. TRBV21-1 is shown as a pseudogene. This CDR3 contains 17 residues.